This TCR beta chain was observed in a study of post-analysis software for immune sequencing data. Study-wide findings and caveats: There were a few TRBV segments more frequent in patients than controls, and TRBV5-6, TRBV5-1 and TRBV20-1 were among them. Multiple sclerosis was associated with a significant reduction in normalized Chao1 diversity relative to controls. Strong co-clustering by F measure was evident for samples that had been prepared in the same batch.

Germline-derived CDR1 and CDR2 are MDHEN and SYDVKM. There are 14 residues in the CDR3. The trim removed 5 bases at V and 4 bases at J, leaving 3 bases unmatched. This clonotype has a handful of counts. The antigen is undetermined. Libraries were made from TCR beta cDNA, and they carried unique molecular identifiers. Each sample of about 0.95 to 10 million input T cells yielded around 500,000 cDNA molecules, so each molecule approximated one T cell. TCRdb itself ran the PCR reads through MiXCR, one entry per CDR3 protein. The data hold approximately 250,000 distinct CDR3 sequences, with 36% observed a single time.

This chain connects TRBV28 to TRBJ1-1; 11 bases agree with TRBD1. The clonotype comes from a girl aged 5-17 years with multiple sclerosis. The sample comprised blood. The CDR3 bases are TGTGCCAGCAGTGGGACAGGGGGGGTCACTGAAGCTTTCTTT. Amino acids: CASSGTGGVTEAFF.